The clone carrying this TCR beta chain was seen a single time. Its target is not known. V dropped 0 bases and J dropped 3 bases, with 9 bases sitting between them. In germline, CDR1 is MNHEY, CDR2 SMNVEV (reference sequence). The CDR3 runs to 15 residues. Assay used: immunoSEQ multiplex PCR; TCRdb lists only in-frame clones, some missing. This sample has some 72,000 clones, with 96% found just once. This sample stems from a study of cytomegalovirus exposure and HLA in healthy donors. Study-wide background: The approximately 720 first-cohort repertoires and the 95 to 150 validation repertoires shared the same platform, a later analysis reported.

Study outcomes and limitations: In a later analysis, first-cohort TCR clusters were found to tend to co-occur in the 100 to 150 validation repertoires. Reports described diagnosis of cytomegalovirus status by the classifier as highly specific and sensitive. The authors confirmed in vitro that three CMV-associated chains were specific for CMV antigens.

This TCR derives from a man in his late teens or twenties in good health and CMV-seropositive. The sequencing input was PBMCs. The genes are TRBV27 and TRBJ1-5; D ambiguous. Written as DNA, the CDR3 is TGTGCCAGCAGTTTATCGTCAGCGATCAATCAGCCCCAGCATTTT. Encoded protein: CASSLSSAINQPQHF.